The 25 T cell receptor beta chains listed next were all sequenced from one sample in a study of T cell responses to AZD1222 COVID-19 vaccine. Assay: immunoSEQ multiplex PCR; the TCRdb copy retains only in-frame clones and omits some. The sample includes about 130,000 clones, 87% of them seen just once. The material sequenced was peripheral blood, taken on day 0 of AZD1222 vaccination. The source is an adult in good health.

The rearrangement links TRBV5-1 to TRBJ2-2, with D possibly being TRBD2 (5 bases). The germline V and J ends were trimmed by 4 bases and 0 bases, with 13 bases remaining between them. There are 16 residues in the CDR3. The germline gives CDR1 SGHRS, CDR2 YFSETQ. The CDR3 protein is CASSLFPGTNTGELFF. CDR3 sequence (DNA): TGCGCCAGCAGCCTGTTCCCGGGGACGAACACCGGGGAGCTGTTTTTT.

This chain uses TRBV23-1 with TRBJ2-4, with no clear D. TRBV23-1 is sorted into the ORF group, with uncertain function. The V end lost 0 bases, the J end lost 4 bases, and 7 bases lay between the germline ends. This CDR3 is 14 amino acids long. CDR3 bases: TGCGCCAGCAGTCAATCGATCCGAAAAAACATTCAGTACTTC. Translated: CASSQSIRKNIQYF.

The chain has TRBV5-4 and TRBJ2-1; 8 bases fit TRBD2. V lost 6 bases to trimming and J lost 9 bases; unmatched junction nucleotides: 14. Germline V CDR1 and CDR2: SGHNT, YYREEE (reference sequence). The CDR3 covers 15 residues. The CDR3: CASTSGGGSVGEQFF. Here the CDR3 DNA reads TGTGCCAGCACCTCGGGGGGGGGTTCCGTTGGTGAGCAGTTCTTC.

This clone is a singleton in its sample. The chain combines TRBV28 with TRBJ1-5, with D possibly being TRBD1 (5 bases). CDR3 size: 14 residues. The V gene lost 7 bases and the J gene lost 0 bases, with 10 bases spanning the gap. Germline CDR1 MDHEN, CDR2 SYDVKM. CDR3: CASNRDSSNQPQHF. The CDR3 bases are TGTGCCAGCAATCGGGACTCTAGCAATCAGCCCCAGCATTTT.

The chain employs TRBV6-2 or TRBV6-3 and TRBJ1-5; the match to TRBD1 covers 8 bases. V lost 5 bases, J lost 2 bases, and 5 bases stayed unmatched. From germline, CDR1 is MNHEY and CDR2 SVGEGT. The CDR3 extends over 15 amino acids. CDR3 region: CASSDRGIGNQPQHF. For the CDR3, the DNA is TGTGCCAGCAGTGACAGGGGTATTGGCAATCAGCCCCAGCATTTT.

This clone was observed a handful of times. This chain links TRBV5-1 with TRBJ1-4; D perhaps matches TRBD1 (5 bases). Germline values: CDR1 SGHRS, CDR2 YFSETQ. The CDR3 spans 15 residues. The V end lost 4 bases, the J end lost 1 base, and 11 bases lay between the germline ends. In DNA form, the CDR3 reads TGCGCCAGCAGCCCCCTTGGGGGAACTAATGAAAAACTGTTTTTT. Encoded protein: CASSPLGGTNEKLFF.

The genes are TRBV5-1 and TRBJ2-7; 9 nucleotides match TRBD1. Per the germline V gene, CDR1 is SGHRS and CDR2 is YFSETQ. V lost 7 bases and J lost 5; bases outside the gene matches: 7. CDR3 length equals 13 residues. CDR3 protein: CASGRTGVDEQYF. CDR3 nucleotides: TGCGCCAGCGGCCGGACAGGGGTCGACGAGCAGTACTTC.

V gene TRBV27 combines with J gene TRBJ1-5; a possible D gene is TRBD1 (5 bases). The CDR3 contains 14 residues. The V gene's germline CDR1 is MNHEY and CDR2 SMNVEV (reference sequence). Between the trimmed V and J ends, which lost 3 bases and 1 base, there was a span of 7 bases. The CDR3: CASSLWGSNQPQHF. CDR3 DNA sequence: TGTGCCAGCAGTTTGTGGGGGAGCAATCAGCCCCAGCATTTT.

The J gene is TRBJ1-5, the V gene TRBV7-2; TRBD1 agrees at 11 bases. The V and J ends lost 3 bases and 6 bases, in that order; junction bases with no gene match: 1. The CDR3 is made up of 14 amino acids. Germline CDR1 SGHTA, CDR2 FQGNSA. The CDR3 nucleotides are TGTGCCAGCAGCTTTGGGACAGGGGGTCAGCCCCAGCATTTT. Its protein product is CASSFGTGGQPQHF.

The chain links TRBV5-1 to TRBJ2-3, with D tentatively TRBD1 (6 bases). V was shortened by 0 bases and J by 6 bases, with 14 bases between the two germline ends. Per the germline V gene, CDR1 is SGHRS and CDR2 is YFSETQ. This CDR3 is built from 15 residues. CDR3 loop: CASSLETGRRDTQYF. The CDR3 nucleotides are TGCGCCAGCAGCTTGGAAACAGGGCGGAGGGATACGCAGTATTTT.

This chain joins TRBV20-1 and TRBJ2-5; 9 positions match TRBD2. The CDR3 spans 15 residues. Germline trimming cut 3 bases from V and 2 bases from J; bases unmatched to any gene: 7. CDR1 and CDR2 (germline): DFQATT, SNEGSKA (reference sequence). The CDR3 DNA reads TGCAGTGCTAGTTCCCTAGCGGGGCCTCAAGAGACCCAGTACTTC. This encodes CSASSLAGPQETQYF.

The chain has TRBV19 and TRBJ1-6, with D maybe TRBD1 (5 bases). Germline-derived CDR1 and CDR2 are LNHDA and SQIVND (reference sequence). This CDR3 contains 12 residues. Trimming took 7 bases from V and 9 from J, leaving 10 bases between them. The DNA for the CDR3 is TGTGCCAGTAACGGGGGTCGTTCACCCCTCCACTTT. The encoded protein is CASNGGRSPLHF.

This chain uses TRBV5-1 with TRBJ1-4; TRBD1 aligns across 9 bases. The V gene's germline CDR1 is SGHRS and CDR2 YFSETQ. The CDR3 consists of 14 residues. V was clipped by 6 bases and J by 7 bases; unmatched bases: 7. In DNA, the CDR3 is TGCGCCAGCAACCCGGGACAGGGTGGTGAAAAACTGTTTTTT. As protein: CASNPGQGGEKLFF.

V is TRBV10-3 and J is TRBJ1-1; no firm D call. V dropped 1 base and J dropped 0 bases, with 9 bases sitting between them. Germline-derived CDR1 and CDR2 are ENHRY and SYGVKD. The CDR3 has 15 amino acids. The CDR3 DNA sequence: TGTGCCATCAGTGAGTTGGGCGGTGTGAACACTGAAGCTTTCTTT. This encodes CAISELGGVNTEAFF.

The V gene is TRBV30, the J gene TRBJ1-5, with TRBD1 identical over 7 bases. Germline V gives CDR1 GTSNPN, CDR2 SVGIG (reference sequence). The CDR3 has 13 residues. V was clipped by 5 bases and J by 2 bases; unmatched bases: 3. CDR3 loop: CAWDRDGNQPQHF. CDR3 in DNA: TGTGCCTGGGACAGGGATGGCAATCAGCCCCAGCATTTT.

This sequence joins TRBV2 and TRBJ1-2; 8 bases map to TRBD1. Germline CDR1 is SNHLY and CDR2 is FYNNEI. Trimming took 4 bases from V and 6 from J; bases not matched to a gene: 10. The CDR3 covers 15 residues. The CDR3 DNA is TGTGCCAGCAGTGTGACGAAGACAGGGGCGCATGGCTACACCTTC. Encoded protein: CASSVTKTGAHGYTF.

This clone was recorded a few times. The CDR3 region has the DNA TGTGCCAGCAGTACCGGTTTGAACACTGAAGCTTTCTTT. It translates to CASSTGLNTEAFF. This sequence joins TRBV6-5 and TRBJ1-1; D not resolved. V was trimmed by 5 bases and J by 0 bases, leaving 7 bases between them. Looked up from germline, CDR1 is MNHEY and CDR2 is SVGAGI. This CDR3 is built from 13 residues.

The rearrangement uses TRBV18 and TRBJ2-7; a weak D match, TRBD1 (6 bases). This CDR3 has 14 amino acids. Trimming pared 0 bases from V and 2 bases from J, leaving 8 bases between. The germline gives CDR1 KGHSH, CDR2 LQKENI. The CDR3 nucleotides read TGTGCCAGCTCACCACCGGGGGCCGCCTACGAGCAGTACTTC. Translating it yields CASSPPGAAYEQYF.

The chain combines TRBV6-5 with TRBJ2-7; 7 bases align to TRBD1. The CDR3 has 13 amino acids. V gave up 5 bases and J gave up 4 bases; unmatched junction bases: 5. Looked up from germline, CDR1 is MNHEY and CDR2 is SVGAGI. The DNA of the CDR3 is TGTGCCAGCAGTCAGACAGGGCTATACGAGCAGTACTTC. Amino acid sequence: CASSQTGLYEQYF.

The chain combines TRBV7-9 with TRBJ2-7; D may match TRBD1 or TRBD2 (6 bases each). Between the trimmed V and J ends, which lost 7 bases and 5 bases, there was a span of 15 bases. This CDR3 is 13 amino acids long. Per the germline V gene, CDR1 is SEHNR and CDR2 is FQNEAQ (reference sequence). Here the CDR3 reads CASNRKGGHEQYF. CDR3 DNA sequence: TGTGCCAGCAACCGAAAGGGGGGCCACGAGCAGTACTTC.

This chain joins TRBV18 and TRBJ2-7; D remains unclear. CDR1 is KGHSH, CDR2 LQKENI, per germline. V lost 0 bases, J lost 6 bases, and 6 bases lay in between. This CDR3 contains 12 residues. CDR3 sequence (DNA): TGTGCCAGCTCACCACCGGGGATCGAGCAGTACTTC. This gives the protein CASSPPGIEQYF. The full variable domain, completed using reference TRBV18 and TRBJ2-7, is NAGVMQNPRHLVRRRGQEARLRCSPMKGHSHVYWYRQLPEEGLKFMVYLQKENIIDESGMPKERFSAEFPKEGPSILRIQQVVRGDSAAYFCASSPPGIEQYFGPGTRLTVT.

The chain combines TRBV5-1 with TRBJ2-7; TRBD1 matches 11 bases. The CDR3 has 14 amino acids. V gave up 7 bases and J gave up 0 bases; unmatched junction bases: 3. Germline lookup yields CDR1 SGHRS and CDR2 YFSETQ. The CDR3: CASAGQGASYEQYF. CDR3 in DNA: TGCGCCAGCGCCGGACAGGGGGCCTCCTACGAGCAGTACTTC.

This rearrangement joins TRBV2 to TRBJ1-1, with TRBD1 identical over 8 bases. Germline trimming cut 6 bases from V and 1 base from J; bases unmatched to any gene: 4. Germline V gives CDR1 SNHLY, CDR2 FYNNEI. The CDR3 is 14 amino acids. CDR3 region: CASRLDRANTEAFF. DNA for the CDR3: TGTGCCAGCAGGTTGGACAGGGCGAACACTGAAGCTTTCTTT.

The V and J genes are TRBV12-3 or TRBV12-4 and TRBJ1-1; no firm D call. Trimming cost V 5 bases and J 0 bases, with 7 bases left between them. The CDR3 is made up of 13 amino acids. For the CDR3, the DNA is TGTGCCAGCAGTCCATGGTTGAACACTGAAGCTTTCTTT. This sequence encodes CASSPWLNTEAFF.

CDR3 sequence (DNA): TGCGCCAGCAGCTTGGCCCCTATTGGGACAGCTTATGGCTACACCTTC. As protein: CASSLAPIGTAYGYTF. The V call is TRBV5-1, the J call TRBJ1-2; 7 bases align to TRBD1. CDR3 length: 16 residues. V lost 0 bases and J lost 5; bases outside the gene matches: 10. CDR1 is SGHRS and CDR2 is YFSETQ in the germline V gene.